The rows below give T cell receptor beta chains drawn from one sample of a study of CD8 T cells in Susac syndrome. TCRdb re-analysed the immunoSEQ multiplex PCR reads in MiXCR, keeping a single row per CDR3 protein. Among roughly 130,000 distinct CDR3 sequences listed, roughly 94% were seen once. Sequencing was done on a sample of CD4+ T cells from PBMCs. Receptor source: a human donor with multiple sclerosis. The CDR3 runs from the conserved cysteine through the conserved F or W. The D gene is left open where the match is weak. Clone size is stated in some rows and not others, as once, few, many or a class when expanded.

DNA: TGTGCCACCCAGCGGCCAAGTTACAATGAGCAGTTCTTC; CDR3: CATQRPSYNEQFF; D: NA; J: TRBJ2-1; V: TRBV7-2; size: NA
DNA: TGTGCCAGCAGCGTAGGGATTTACAGCGGCGGCTACACCTTC; CDR3: CASSVGIYSGGYTF; D: NA; J: TRBJ1-2; V: TRBV9; size: NA
DNA: TGCGCCAGCAGCATAGACGCCCCGGATCGGGCTTTCTTT; CDR3: CASSIDAPDRAFF; D: NA; J: TRBJ1-1; V: TRBV4-1; size: NA
DNA: TGTGCCAGCAGCTCAGTGGGGCTGTCTGGGGCCAACGTCCTGACTTTC; CDR3: CASSSVGLSGANVLTF; D: NA; J: TRBJ2-6; V: TRBV27; size: NA
DNA: TGTGCCAGCAGCTATCCGACGGCTAACTATGGCTACACCTTC; CDR3: CASSYPTANYGYTF; D: NA; J: TRBJ1-2; V: TRBV3-1; size: NA
DNA: TGCGCCAGCAGCTTGGAGGTGGGATCGGGCCAGCCCCAGCATTTT; CDR3: CASSLEVGSGQPQHF; D: NA; J: TRBJ1-5; V: TRBV5-1; size: NA
DNA: TGTGCCAGCAGCCAAGGGGGGAACAGAATGGCTTTCTTT; CDR3: CASSQGGNRMAFF; D: NA; J: TRBJ1-1; V: TRBV3-1; size: NA
DNA: TGTGCCAGCAGCTCTACAGAGAACACTGAAGCTTTCTTT; CDR3: CASSSTENTEAFF; D: NA; J: TRBJ1-1; V: TRBV5-4; size: NA
DNA: TGTGCCTGGAGTCGGACAGGGAGCCCAGATACGCAGTATTTT; CDR3: CAWSRTGSPDTQYF; D: TRBD1; J: TRBJ2-3; V: TRBV30; size: NA
DNA: TGTGCCAGCAGCTTTCCAGGACAGGGTCGCGGCTACACCTTC; CDR3: CASSFPGQGRGYTF; D: TRBD1; J: TRBJ1-2; V: TRBV7-9; size: NA
DNA: TGTGCCAGCAGTCACGGACAGGGGAGTTACAATGAGCAGTTCTTC; CDR3: CASSHGQGSYNEQFF; D: TRBD1; J: TRBJ2-1; V: TRBV6-5; size: NA
DNA: TGTGCCAGCAGTTGGGTTGGGGACACTGAAGCTTTCTTT; CDR3: CASSWVGDTEAFF; D: NA; J: TRBJ1-1; V: TRBV27; size: NA
DNA: TGTGCCAGCAGCTTGGCAGGGTTCCACGAGCAGTACTTC; CDR3: CASSLAGFHEQYF; D: NA; J: TRBJ2-7; V: TRBV5-4; size: NA
DNA: TGTGCCAGCAGCCGGCAGGGGACAGGGCATTCACCCCTCCACTTT; CDR3: CASSRQGTGHSPLHF; D: TRBD1; J: TRBJ1-6; V: TRBV7-2; size: NA
DNA: TGTGCCAGCAGTTATTTCGACAGGCTGGCGTTCTTC; CDR3: CASSYFDRLAFF; D: NA; J: TRBJ2-1; V: TRBV6-2/TRBV6-3; size: NA
DNA: TGTGCCAGCAGCTTAGGAGGTGGGACTAATGAAAAACTGTTTTTT; CDR3: CASSLGGGTNEKLFF; D: NA; J: TRBJ1-4; V: TRBV7-8; size: NA
DNA: TGCAGCGTTGAAGATCGAAGCGGGAGGGCCGGGTACAATGAGCAGTTCTTC; CDR3: CSVEDRSGRAGYNEQFF; D: TRBD2; J: TRBJ2-1; V: TRBV29-1; size: NA
DNA: TGTGCCTGGAGACCCGACAGGGGAAGCAATCAGCCCCAGCATTTT; CDR3: CAWRPDRGSNQPQHF; D: TRBD1; J: TRBJ1-5; V: TRBV30; size: once
DNA: TGTGCCAGCAGTGCAGCCTCCGGACAGACCATCTCCTACGAGCAGTACTTC; CDR3: CASSAASGQTISYEQYF; D: NA; J: TRBJ2-7; V: TRBV12-3/TRBV12-4; size: NA
DNA: TGCGCCAGCAGCACCGGGACAGCGAACACTGAAGCTTTCTTT; CDR3: CASSTGTANTEAFF; D: TRBD1; J: TRBJ1-1; V: TRBV5-1; size: NA
DNA: TGTGCCAGCACCCCGGGGTCCAACACTGAAGCTTTCTTT; CDR3: CASTPGSNTEAFF; D: NA; J: TRBJ1-1; V: TRBV7-2; size: NA
DNA: TGTGCCAGCAGTTCCGGGACTAGCGACTACAATGAGCAGTTCTTC; CDR3: CASSSGTSDYNEQFF; D: TRBD2; J: TRBJ2-1; V: TRBV12-3/TRBV12-4; size: NA
DNA: TGTGCCAGCAGTCAATCGGGACGGACCTACGAGCAGTACTTC; CDR3: CASSQSGRTYEQYF; D: NA; J: TRBJ2-7; V: TRBV25-1; size: NA
DNA: TGTGCCAGCAAAAGGAGAGGGGCCGGCACTGAAGCTTTCTTT; CDR3: CASKRRGAGTEAFF; D: NA; J: TRBJ1-1; V: TRBV7-8; size: NA
DNA: TGTGCCAGCATTTCCACCGGGACAGCCCAAGAGACCCAGTACTTC; CDR3: CASISTGTAQETQYF; D: TRBD1; J: TRBJ2-5; V: TRBV28; size: NA
DNA: TGTGCCAGCAGCCAAGGGTGGGAGACCGGGGAGCTGTTTTTT; CDR3: CASSQGWETGELFF; D: NA; J: TRBJ2-2; V: TRBV3-1; size: NA
DNA: TGCAGCTCCCGAGGGGGGAGGGAAGCTTTCTTT; CDR3: CSSRGGREAFF; D: NA; J: TRBJ1-1; V: TRBV29-1; size: NA
DNA: TGTGCCAGCAGTTACTTCAGGACTAGCAACCCGTCGGTTGGTAGAAATGAGCAGTTCTTC; CDR3: CASSYFRTSNPSVGRNEQFF; D: TRBD2; J: TRBJ2-1; V: TRBV6-2/TRBV6-3; size: NA
DNA: TGTGCCAGCAGCTTAGTGGTCAGATATAATTCACCCCTCCACTTT; CDR3: CASSLVVRYNSPLHF; D: NA; J: TRBJ1-6; V: TRBV7-2; size: NA
DNA: TGCAGTGCTAGAGATAGGGGTCGGATCCCGACGGAGACCCAGTACTTC; CDR3: CSARDRGRIPTETQYF; D: NA; J: TRBJ2-5; V: TRBV20-1; size: once
DNA: TGCAGCGTTGAAGATGGTGGCAGCTCTCACGAGACCCAGTACTTC; CDR3: CSVEDGGSSHETQYF; D: NA; J: TRBJ2-5; V: TRBV29-1; size: NA
DNA: TGCGCCAGCAGCTCCGCCGTGGGGGGAGGAGGCATTGAAGCTTTCTTT; CDR3: CASSSAVGGGGIEAFF; D: NA; J: TRBJ1-1; V: TRBV5-1; size: NA
DNA: TGTGCCAGCAGTTCTCAGGGCGAGAGGGTCTCTGGGGCCAACGTCCTGACTTTC; CDR3: CASSSQGERVSGANVLTF; D: NA; J: TRBJ2-6; V: TRBV28; size: NA